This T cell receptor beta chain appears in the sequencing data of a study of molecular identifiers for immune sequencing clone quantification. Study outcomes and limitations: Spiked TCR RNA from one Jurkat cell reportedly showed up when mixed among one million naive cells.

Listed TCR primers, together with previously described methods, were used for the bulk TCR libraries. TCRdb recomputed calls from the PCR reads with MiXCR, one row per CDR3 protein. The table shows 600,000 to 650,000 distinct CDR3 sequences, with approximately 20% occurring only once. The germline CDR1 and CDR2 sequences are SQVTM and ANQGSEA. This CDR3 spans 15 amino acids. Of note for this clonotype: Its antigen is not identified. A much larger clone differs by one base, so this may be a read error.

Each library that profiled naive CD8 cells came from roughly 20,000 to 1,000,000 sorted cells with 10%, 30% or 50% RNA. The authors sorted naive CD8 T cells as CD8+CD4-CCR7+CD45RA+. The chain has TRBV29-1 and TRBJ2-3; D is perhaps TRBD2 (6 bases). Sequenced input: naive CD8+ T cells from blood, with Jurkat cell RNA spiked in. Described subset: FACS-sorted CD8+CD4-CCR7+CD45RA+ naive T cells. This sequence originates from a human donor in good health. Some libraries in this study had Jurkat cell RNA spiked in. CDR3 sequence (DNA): TGCAGCGTTCCCGCCGGGGAGGCTTACACAGATGCGCAGTATTTT. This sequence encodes CSVPAGEAYTDAQYF.